This T cell receptor beta chain was retrieved from a study of CD8 T cells in ankylosing spondylitis. MiXCR, applied by TCRdb to the 5' RACE reads, yields one record per CDR3 protein. The repertoire holds 250,000 or so distinct CDR3 sequences, with 20% to 30% as singletons. This clonotype came up a few times. Sequenced: blood, either unsorted or a sorted T cell fraction (not recorded which). The sequence derives from a male donor with ankylosing spondylitis or in good health (not recorded which).

The CDR3 loop is CASAKGTEAFF. Written as DNA, the CDR3 is TGTGCTAGTGCCAAGGGGACTGAAGCTTTCTTT. The rearrangement joins TRBV12-5 to TRBJ1-1; D possibly corresponds to TRBD1 (5 bases). The V end was cut by 7 bases, the J end by 5 bases, with 8 bases between. The CDR3 has 11 residues. Germline CDR1 LGHNT, CDR2 FRNRAP.